This is a list of T cell receptor beta chains from one sample in a study of regulatory T cells in long-lasting Graves disease. One entry per CDR3 protein, called by TCRdb with MiXCR from the multiplex PCR reads. This table has more than 300,000 distinct CDR3 sequences, about a sixth appearing once. This sample was also put to use in a study of T cells in Graves' hyperthyroidism and ophthalmopathy.

Here the sequenced sample was peripheral blood mononuclear cells (PBMCs), taken at new diagnosis, from a patient treated with antithyroid drugs. Source of these receptors: a woman younger than 35 with Graves disease. Both conserved end residues are part of each CDR3. The D gene is left open where the match is weak. Size is stated for part of the rows, as once, few or many counts, or as a class when the clone is expanded.

-	few	TRBV27	TRBJ1-1	CASSLYGQQNTEAFF	TGTGCCAGCAGTTTATATGGACAGCAAAACACTGAAGCTTTCTTT
-	-	TRBV9	TRBJ1-2	CASSVQGNYGYTF	TGTGCCAGCAGCGTTCAGGGAAACTATGGCTACACCTTC
TRBD1	-	TRBV15	TRBJ1-1	CATSRKGTVNGAFF	TGTGCCACCAGCAGGAAAGGGACAGTTAATGGAGCTTTCTTT
-	many	TRBV29-1	TRBJ2-7	CSAETGTGLEQYF	TGCAGCGCTGAGACTGGGACTGGGTTAGAGCAGTACTTC
-	few	TRBV9	TRBJ1-3	CASSPQPQGLRNTIYF	TGTGCCAGCAGCCCGCAACCACAGGGTTTAAGAAACACCATATATTTT
-	few	TRBV4-2	TRBJ2-1	CASSHTGDASYNEQFF	TGTGCCAGCAGCCATACCGGGGATGCCTCCTACAATGAGCAGTTCTTC
-	-	TRBV7-2	TRBJ2-3	CASRLGHTQYF	TGTGCCAGCCGACTGGGGCATACGCAGTATTTT
-	many	TRBV5-1	TRBJ2-7	CASSPEGSRGEQYF	TGCGCCAGCAGCCCGGAGGGCAGTAGAGGCGAGCAGTACTTC
-	many	TRBV2	TRBJ1-4	CASSETFEKLFF	TGTGCCAGCAGTGAAACATTTGAAAAACTGTTTTTT
-	many	TRBV6-1	TRBJ2-6	CASSEDSSGANVLTF	TGTGCCAGCAGCGAGGACAGCTCTGGGGCCAACGTCCTGACTTTC
-	-	TRBV30	TRBJ1-6	CAWSVAGGRWDSPLHF	TGTGCCTGGAGTGTAGCGGGGGGGCGTTGGGATTCACCCCTCCACTTT
-	-	TRBV7-6	TRBJ1-4	CASSLAPPTGATNEKLFF	TGTGCCAGCAGCTTAGCACCCCCCACCGGGGCAACTAATGAAAAACTGTTTTTT
-	many	TRBV5-6	TRBJ2-7	CASSLAPDSYEQYF	TGTGCCAGCAGCTTGGCCCCCGACTCCTACGAGCAGTACTTC
TRBD2	many	TRBV20-1	TRBJ2-7	CSARAGSGKTYEQYF	TGCAGTGCTAGAGCGGGTAGCGGGAAAACTTACGAGCAGTACTTC
TRBD1	many	TRBV30	TRBJ2-7	CATTGETFYEQYF	TGTGCAACGACAGGGGAAACCTTCTACGAGCAGTACTTC
TRBD1	many	TRBV15	TRBJ1-6	CATSSGFGTGGSPLHF	TGTGCCACCAGCAGTGGGTTCGGGACAGGGGGTTCACCCCTCCACTTT
TRBD2	-	TRBV9	TRBJ2-7	CVSTRGSGSFYEQYF	TGTGTCAGCACCAGAGGTAGCGGGAGTTTCTACGAGCAGTACTTC
TRBD2	many	TRBV2	TRBJ2-2	CAIGLAGGSNTGELFF	TGTGCCATAGGACTAGCGGGGGGCTCGAACACCGGGGAGCTGTTTTTT
-	many	TRBV6-2/TRBV6-3	TRBJ2-7	CASSYIGGDEQYF	TGTGCCAGCAGTTACATCGGCGGGGACGAGCAGTACTTC
-	few	TRBV10-3	TRBJ2-2	CAISDPGTDPNTGELFF	TGTGCCATCAGTGACCCCGGGACGGATCCGAACACCGGGGAGCTGTTTTTT
-	many	TRBV27	TRBJ2-7	CASSLSAGAAYEQYF	TGTGCCAGCAGTTTATCTGCAGGGGCCGCCTACGAGCAGTACTTC
TRBD2	few	TRBV7-3	TRBJ2-1	CASSLGTSGNEQFF	TGTGCCAGCAGCCTAGGGACTAGCGGGAATGAGCAGTTCTTC
-	few	TRBV11-2	TRBJ1-1	CASSLDQSLFTEAFF	TGTGCCAGCAGCTTAGATCAAAGTTTATTCACTGAAGCTTTCTTT
TRBD2	many	TRBV2	TRBJ2-7	CASSKAGGPGYEQYF	TGTGCCAGCAGCAAAGCGGGGGGGCCTGGGTACGAGCAGTACTTC
TRBD1	-	TRBV28	TRBJ2-7	CAGGRDREIDEQYF	TGTGCCGGAGGACGGGACAGGGAAATCGACGAGCAGTACTTC
-	few	TRBV20-1	TRBJ1-2	CSARDSWVGRGYTF	TGCAGTGCTAGAGATTCTTGGGTAGGGAGGGGCTACACCTTC
-	many	TRBV6-4	TRBJ1-2	CASSTGMESGGYTF	TGTGCCAGCAGTACCGGTATGGAATCGGGTGGCTACACCTTC
TRBD2	many	TRBV20-1	TRBJ2-3	CSATRFGSGGTDTQYF	TGCAGTGCTACACGTTTTGGCAGCGGGGGCACAGATACGCAGTATTTT
-	many	TRBV5-1	TRBJ1-2	CASRSDTYYGYTF	TGCGCCAGCAGATCGGACACTTACTATGGCTACACCTTC